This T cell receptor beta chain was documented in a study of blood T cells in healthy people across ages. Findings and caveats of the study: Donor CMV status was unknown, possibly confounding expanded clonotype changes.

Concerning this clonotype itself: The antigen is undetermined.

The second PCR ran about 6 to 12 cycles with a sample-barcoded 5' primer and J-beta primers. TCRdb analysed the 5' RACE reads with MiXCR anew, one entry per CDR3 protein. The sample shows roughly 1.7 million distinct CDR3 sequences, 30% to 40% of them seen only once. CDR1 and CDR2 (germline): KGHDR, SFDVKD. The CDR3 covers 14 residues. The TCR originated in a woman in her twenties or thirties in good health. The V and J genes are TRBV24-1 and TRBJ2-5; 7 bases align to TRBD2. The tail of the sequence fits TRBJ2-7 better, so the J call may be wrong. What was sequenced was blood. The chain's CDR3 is CATSGGGSLYEQYF. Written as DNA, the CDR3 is TGTGCCACCAGTGGGGGCGGGAGTTTGTACGAGCAGTACTTC.